The 30 T cell receptor beta chains in this list originate from one sample, sequenced in a study of blood T cells in healthy people across ages. Next came a second PCR, run for about 6 to 12 cycles, which used a sample-barcoded 5' primer along with a J-beta primer mix. TCRdb called the 5' RACE reads again in MiXCR, with one record for every CDR3 protein. The sample records over 1,500,000 distinct CDR3 sequences, about 39% being singletons. Sequencing was performed on blood. The receptor source for this set is a human donor in good health.

There are a few counts of this clonotype. The CDR3 DNA reads TGTGCCAGCAGTATGGGACTAGCGGCGATTAACCAGGTGGCGCAGTATTTT. This sequence encodes CASSMGLAAINQVAQYF. V gene TRBV6-2 or TRBV6-3 combines with J gene TRBJ2-3, with 11 bases fitting TRBD2. V shed 5 bases and J 10 bases; nucleotides not matched to a gene: 17. In germline, CDR1 is MNHEY, CDR2 SVGEGT. The CDR3 spans 17 residues.

The V gene is TRBV6-5, the J gene TRBJ1-2, with D hard to call. V lost 0 bases, J lost 5 bases, and 13 bases lay in between. The germline CDR1 and CDR2 sequences are MNHEY and SVGAGI. This CDR3 region has 15 residues. The CDR3 DNA follows: TGTGCCAGCAGTTACTCTCAGGACCTCTTGTATGGCTACACCTTC. The encoded protein is CASSYSQDLLYGYTF.

This clonotype was counted ten times or more. The chain carries TRBV4-2 and TRBJ1-4; tentatively, D is TRBD1 (5 bases). V gave up 0 bases and J gave up 7 bases, with 6 bases separating them. This CDR3 has 13 amino acids. CDR1 and CDR2 from the germline V gene are LGHNA and YNFKEQ. CDR3 amino acids: CASSQEGTEKLFF. CDR3 DNA sequence: TGTGCCAGCAGCCAAGAGGGGACTGAAAAACTGTTTTTT.

The rearrangement joins TRBV5-1 to TRBJ2-7; TRBD1 might be the D (5 bases). This CDR3 spans 13 amino acids. The germline CDR1 and CDR2 sequences are SGHRS and YFSETQ. The ends were cut back, 6 bases at V and 1 base at J, with 11 bases in the middle. CDR3 in amino acids: CASKGPPSYEQYF. The CDR3 DNA reads as TGCGCCAGCAAGGGGCCCCCATCCTACGAGCAGTACTTC.

Only a few counts were recorded for this clonotype. This chain links TRBV29-1 with TRBJ1-1, with D possibly matching TRBD1 (5 bases). CDR1 and CDR2 from the germline V gene are SQVTM and ANQGSEA. The CDR3 sequence is 13 residues long. With 5 bases removed from V and 2 bases from J, the gap between germline ends came to 12 bases. This chain's CDR3 is CSVKWGGNTEAFF. The CDR3 coding sequence is TGCAGCGTTAAATGGGGCGGAAACACTGAAGCTTTCTTT.

In this sample, this clonotype turned up a few times. V is TRBV5-1 and J is TRBJ1-2; 9 bases fit TRBD1. CDR3 length: 15 residues. Per the germline V gene, CDR1 is SGHRS and CDR2 is YFSETQ. The V gene end was trimmed by 4 bases and the J gene end by 8 bases; junction bases not matched to a gene: 12. The DNA for the CDR3 is TGCGCCAGCAGCGCACAGACAGGGGGTAAGGACGGCTACACCTTC. It encodes CASSAQTGGKDGYTF. Combining the CDR3 with reference TRBV5-1 and TRBJ1-2 gives the whole variable domain KAGVTQTPRYLIKTRGQQVTLSCSPISGHRSVSWYQQTPGQGLQFLFEYFSETQRNKGNFPGRFSGRQFSNSRSEMNVSTLELGDSALYLCASSAQTGGKDGYTFGSGTRLTVV.

This clonotype was recorded once. The missing conserved phenylalanine or tryptophan at the end of this CDR3 makes a read error likely. The rearrangement joins TRBV29-1 to TRBJ1-3; D is unresolved. Trimming pared 4 bases from V and 4 bases from J, leaving 8 bases between. The CDR3 loop spans 12 amino acids. CDR1 and CDR2 from the germline V gene are SQVTM and ANQGSEA. CDR3 sequence: CSVVWTGNTIYV. CDR3 DNA sequence: TGCAGCGTTGTTTGGACGGGAAACACCATATATGTT.

The chain combines TRBV20-1 with TRBJ1-4, with D perhaps matching TRBD1 (5 bases). The CDR3 is 16 residues long. Trimming stripped 0 bases from V and 0 bases from J, with 11 bases between. Germline V CDR1 and CDR2: DFQATT, SNEGSKA (reference sequence). DNA of the CDR3: TGCAGTGCTAGAGATGGGGCAGGACCAACTAATGAAAAACTGTTTTTT. It codes for CSARDGAGPTNEKLFF.

This clonotype was observed a few times. The chain carries TRBV5-4 and TRBJ2-6, with 7 bases identical to TRBD2. From germline, CDR1 is SGHNT and CDR2 YYREEE (reference sequence). The J segment lost 0 bases and the V segment lost 6 bases, leaving 6 bases of the junction unmatched. The CDR3 has 16 residues. In nucleotides, the CDR3 is TGTGCCAGCAAAATTGGGGGGGTCTCTGGGGCCAACGTCCTGACTTTC. Protein product: CASKIGGVSGANVLTF.

This clonotype was seen a few times. This chain uses TRBV7-2 with TRBJ2-7; unclear D gene. The CDR3 runs 15 residues. Germline values: CDR1 SGHTA, CDR2 FQGNSA. The V gene lost 0 bases and the J gene lost 2 bases, with 11 bases spanning the gap. The CDR3 DNA sequence: TGTGCCAGCAGCTTAGCCCTCGGACGGGCCTACGAGCAGTACTTC. This gives the protein CASSLALGRAYEQYF. The variable domain in full, completed from reference TRBV7-2 and TRBJ2-7, reads GAGVSQSPSNKVTEKGKDVELRCDPISGHTALYWYRQSLGQGLEFLIYFQGNSAPDKSGLPSDRFSAERTGGSVSTLTIQRTQQEDSAVYLCASSLALGRAYEQYFGPGTRLTVT.

This clonotype was found many times. The chain recombines TRBV29-1 with TRBJ2-7; 7 nucleotides line up with TRBD2. The length of the CDR3 is 14 residues. J was trimmed by 2 bases and V by 4 bases; bases with no gene match: 8. CDR1 is SQVTM, CDR2 ANQGSEA, per germline. DNA of the CDR3: TGCAGCGTTGTGAGGGCTAGCGGACCCTACGAGCAGTACTTC. It codes for CSVVRASGPYEQYF.

The chain recombines TRBV20-1 with TRBJ2-1; a possible D gene is TRBD2 (7 bases). Trimming removed 6 bases at V and 6 bases at J, with 18 bases between. The germline CDR1 and CDR2 sequences are DFQATT and SNEGSKA (reference sequence). The CDR3 totals 14 residues. The CDR3 nucleotides read TGCAGTGCGATGGGGGGGCGAACCTTCAATGAGCAGTTCTTC. It translates to CSAMGGRTFNEQFF.

The chain couples TRBV24-1 to TRBJ1-1, with D possibly matching TRBD1 (6 bases). V lost 2 bases, J lost 8 bases, and 11 bases lay in between. CDR3 length equals 13 residues. From germline, CDR1 is KGHDR and CDR2 SFDVKD. The CDR3 nucleotides are TGTGCCACCAGTGATTCAGGACAGTCAGAAGCTTTCTTT. This codes for CATSDSGQSEAFF.

This clonotype was seen only a few times. The chain employs TRBV5-1 and TRBJ1-2; tentatively, D is TRBD1 (6 bases). The CDR3 length is 14 residues. V was cut by 0 bases and J by 8 bases, with 14 bases left in between. The germline CDR1 and CDR2 sequences are SGHRS and YFSETQ. CDR3 sequence (DNA): TGCGCCAGCAGCTTGGAACAGGGAGTGAAAGGCTACACCTTC. Its protein product is CASSLEQGVKGYTF. Combining the CDR3 with reference TRBV5-1 and TRBJ1-2 gives the whole variable domain KAGVTQTPRYLIKTRGQQVTLSCSPISGHRSVSWYQQTPGQGLQFLFEYFSETQRNKGNFPGRFSGRQFSNSRSEMNVSTLELGDSALYLCASSLEQGVKGYTFGSGTRLTVV.

A few counts support this clonotype. This chain uses TRBV4-2 with TRBJ2-3; D might be TRBD2 (6 bases). Trimming shortened V by 0 bases and J by 6 bases, and 10 bases separated the two germline ends. Germline-derived CDR1 and CDR2 are LGHNA and YNFKEQ. This CDR3 region has 14 residues. The DNA of the CDR3 is TGTGCCAGCAGCCAAGAGTCGGGGAGGGATACGCAGTATTTT. Protein sequence: CASSQESGRDTQYF.

This chain links TRBV9 with TRBJ1-1; weak D call: TRBD1 (6 bases). Germline loops: CDR1 SGDLS, CDR2 YYNGEE. There are 15 residues in the CDR3. The V end was cut by 3 bases, the J end by 6 bases, with 18 bases between. CDR3 DNA: TGTGCCAGCAGCGCGACGGACAGAGATAGCTCTGAAGCTTTCTTT. Its translation: CASSATDRDSSEAFF.

This rearrangement joins TRBV11-2 to TRBJ2-1; D is unclear. Germline V gives CDR1 SGHAT, CDR2 FQNNGV. The CDR3 is made up of 15 amino acids. The V and J ends lost 5 bases and 1 base respectively, with 12 bases between them. The CDR3 loop is CASSTGRLSYNEQFF. Written as DNA, the CDR3 is TGTGCCAGCAGCACCGGACGGTTGTCCTACAATGAGCAGTTCTTC.

The rearrangement links TRBV2 to TRBJ1-2; no clear D. Germline V CDR1 and CDR2: SNHLY, FYNNEI. There are 14 residues in the CDR3. Between the trimmed V and J ends, which lost 0 bases and 1 base, there was a span of 6 bases. The CDR3 DNA reads TGTGCCAGCAGTGAAGCTCTGAGTAACTATGGCTACACCTTC. Translated: CASSEALSNYGYTF.

The genes are TRBV12-3 or TRBV12-4 and TRBJ1-4; D not certain. V was pared by 8 bases and J by 3 bases, with 16 bases between. This CDR3 contains 15 residues. As DNA, the CDR3 is TGTGCCAGCGGGGTGGGAGGAGCCGCTAATGAAAAACTGTTTTTT. It translates to CASGVGGAANEKLFF.

This chain links TRBV28 with TRBJ2-7; 7 nucleotides match TRBD1. The CDR3 runs to 14 residues. Germline lookup yields CDR1 MDHEN and CDR2 SYDVKM. The trim removed 8 bases at V and 3 bases at J, leaving 10 bases unmatched. The CDR3 protein is CASQRQDRLYEQYF. Written as DNA, the CDR3 is TGTGCCAGCCAAAGGCAGGACAGGCTCTACGAGCAGTACTTC.

This clonotype was seen once. The CDR3 DNA reads as TGCGCCAGCAGCGGGACGACAGGGTACTACGAGCAGTACTTC. Protein: CASSGTTGYYEQYF. This chain links TRBV5-1 with TRBJ2-5; 7 bases fit TRBD1. The J call may be in error: the DNA end matches TRBJ2-7 better. This CDR3 spans 14 amino acids. Germline V lookup: CDR1 SGHRS, CDR2 YFSETQ.

The CDR3 region has the DNA TGTGCCAGCAGCTCTCTAGCCCTGAGCTCCTACAATGAGCAGTTCTTC. Protein sequence: CASSSLALSSYNEQFF. The J gene is TRBJ2-1, the V gene TRBV5-5; weak D call: TRBD2 (5 bases). Trimming shortened V by 3 bases and J by 0 bases, and 13 bases separated the two germline ends. The CDR3 covers 16 residues. Germline V gene data show CDR1 as SGHKS and CDR2 as YYEKEE (reference sequence).

The chain combines TRBV15 with TRBJ2-1; 15 bases are a match to TRBD2. Germline values: CDR1 LNHNV, CDR2 YYDKDF (reference sequence). The CDR3 runs 17 residues. V dropped 6 bases and J dropped 4; count of bases not matched to a gene: 7. The DNA for the CDR3 is TGTGCCACCAGACGGGGACTAGCGGGGGGCCCTTACAATGAGCAGTTCTTC. Protein: CATRRGLAGGPYNEQFF.

Only a few counts were recorded for this clonotype. This chain joins TRBV6-4 and TRBJ2-1, with a weak D call TRBD2 (5 bases). Germline lookup yields CDR1 MRHNA and CDR2 SNTAGT. V gave up 5 bases and J gave up 0 bases, with 11 bases separating them. The CDR3 runs 15 residues. CDR3 residues: CASSTRHSSYNEQFF. For the CDR3, the DNA is TGTGCCAGCAGTACTAGGCATTCCTCCTACAATGAGCAGTTCTTC.

This clonotype was detected only once. This clone may be a read error of a much larger clone one base away. The genes are TRBV9 and TRBJ2-3; D gene uncertain. This CDR3 has 15 residues. CDR1 is SGDLS, CDR2 YYNGEE, per germline. The CDR3 nucleotides are TGTGCCAGCGGCGTAGACCCCCGGACCACAGATACGCAGTATTTT. This sequence encodes CASGVDPRTTDTQYF.

This clonotype was observed once. A read error may account for a junction end that differs from germline. The chain is built from TRBV7-2 and TRBJ1-2; D gene unclear. CDR1 and CDR2 (germline): SGHTA, FQGNSA. The CDR3 is 15 amino acids. The CDR3 loop reads CAGSLENLRESGYTF. The CDR3 nucleotides are TGTGCCGGCAGCTTAGAAAATTTGAGGGAAAGTGGCTACACCTTC.

This chain connects TRBV4-3 to TRBJ1-1; D might be TRBD1 (6 bases). Germline values: CDR1 LGHNA, CDR2 YSLEER. V was shortened by 1 base and J by 1 base, with 13 bases between the two germline ends. The CDR3 has 16 amino acids. The CDR3: CASSQATGHQNTEAFF. Here the CDR3 DNA reads TGCGCCAGCAGCCAAGCGACGGGACATCAGAACACTGAAGCTTTCTTT.

This clonotype was recorded a few times. This sequence joins TRBV5-6 and TRBJ2-4; TRBD2 matches at 9 bases. This CDR3 is built from 15 residues. CDR1 and CDR2 from the germline V gene are SGHDT and YYEEEE. V shed 2 bases and J 1 base; nucleotides not matched to a gene: 1. This CDR3 is CASSFGLAAKNIQYF. As DNA, the CDR3 is TGTGCCAGCAGCTTCGGACTAGCGGCCAAAAACATTCAGTACTTC.

J is TRBJ1-5 and V is TRBV29-1; tentative D call: TRBD1 (5 bases). The CDR3 is made up of 13 amino acids. V dropped 3 bases and J dropped 4 bases, with 10 bases sitting between them. CDR1 is SQVTM and CDR2 is ANQGSEA in the germline V gene. CDR3: CSVDGGDNQPQHF. CDR3 bases: TGCAGCGTTGATGGGGGGGATAATCAGCCCCAGCATTTT.

The J gene is TRBJ2-3, the V gene TRBV4-1; 7 bases line up with TRBD2. CDR3 size: 17 residues. The trim removed 4 bases at V and 5 bases at J, leaving 15 bases unmatched. The V gene's germline CDR1 is MGHRA and CDR2 YSYEKL. CDR3 DNA: TGCGCCAGCAGCCCCACGAGGACTACCCGCGGGGGAGATACGCAGTATTTT. Translated: CASSPTRTTRGGDTQYF.